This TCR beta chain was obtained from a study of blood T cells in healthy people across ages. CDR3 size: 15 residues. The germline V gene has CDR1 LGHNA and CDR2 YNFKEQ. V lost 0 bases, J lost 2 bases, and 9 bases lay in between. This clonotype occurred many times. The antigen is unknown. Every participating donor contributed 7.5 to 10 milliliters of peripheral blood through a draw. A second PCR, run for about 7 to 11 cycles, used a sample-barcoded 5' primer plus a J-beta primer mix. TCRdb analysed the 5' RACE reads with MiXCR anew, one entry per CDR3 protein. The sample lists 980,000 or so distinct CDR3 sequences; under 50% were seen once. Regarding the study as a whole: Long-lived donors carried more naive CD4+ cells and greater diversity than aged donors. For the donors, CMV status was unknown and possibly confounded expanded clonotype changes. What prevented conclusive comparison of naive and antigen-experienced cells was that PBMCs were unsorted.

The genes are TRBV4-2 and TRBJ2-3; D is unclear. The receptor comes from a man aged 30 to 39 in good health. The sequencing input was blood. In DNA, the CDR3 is TGTGCCAGCAGCCAAGAGAGGCTTCCCACAGATACGCAGTATTTT. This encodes CASSQERLPTDTQYF.